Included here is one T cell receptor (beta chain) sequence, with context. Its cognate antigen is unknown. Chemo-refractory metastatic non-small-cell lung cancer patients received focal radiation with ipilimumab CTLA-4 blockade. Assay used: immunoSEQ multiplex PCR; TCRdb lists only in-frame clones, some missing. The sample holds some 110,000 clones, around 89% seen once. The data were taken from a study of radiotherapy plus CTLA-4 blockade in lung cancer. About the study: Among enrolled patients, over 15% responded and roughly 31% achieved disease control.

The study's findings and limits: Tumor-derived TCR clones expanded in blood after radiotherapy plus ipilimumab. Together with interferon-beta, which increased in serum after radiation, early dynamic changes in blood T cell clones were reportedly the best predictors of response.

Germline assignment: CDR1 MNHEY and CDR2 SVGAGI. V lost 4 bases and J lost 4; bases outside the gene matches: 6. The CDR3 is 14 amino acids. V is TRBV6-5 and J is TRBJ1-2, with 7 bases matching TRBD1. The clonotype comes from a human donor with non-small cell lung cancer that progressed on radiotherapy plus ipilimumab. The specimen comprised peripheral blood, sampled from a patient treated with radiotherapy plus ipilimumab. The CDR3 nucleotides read TGTGCCAGCAGTTCGGACAGGTGGGGCTATGGCTACACCTTC. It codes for CASSSDRWGYGYTF.